These T cell receptor beta chains were read from a single sample in a study of shared T cell receptors in the human thymus. Assay used: immunoSEQ multiplex PCR; TCRdb lists only in-frame clones, some missing. The table has over 650,000 clones, around 87% seen once. These data also featured in a second study, about human thymus T cells.

Sample: thymocytes. All receptors derive from a boy in the first two years of life with a congenital heart defect. CDR3s include the opening cysteine and the closing phenylalanine or tryptophan. D genes are given only for firm matches. Where a row states a size, it is once, few, many or the class of an expanded clone; other rows omit it.

d_gene	v_gene	abundance	j_gene	CDR3nt	CDR3aa
NA	TRBV7-9	NA	TRBJ1-1	TGTGCCAGCAGCGATGACAGGATTGAGAACACTGAAGCTTTCTTT	CASSDDRIENTEAFF
TRBD1	TRBV6-4	NA	TRBJ1-6	TGTGCCAGCAGTGACGGACAGGGAGTCGTAATGGATAATTCACCCCTCCACTTT	CASSDGQGVVMDNSPLHF
TRBD2	TRBV6-4	NA	TRBJ2-1	TGTGCCAGCAGTGACACAGCGGGGGGGCCTAGGGATGAGCAGTTCTTC	CASSDTAGGPRDEQFF
NA	TRBV15	NA	TRBJ1-1	TGTGCCACCAGCAGAATCCCAGGACATTTTATGAACACTGAAGCTTTCTTT	CATSRIPGHFMNTEAFF
TRBD1	TRBV4-3	NA	TRBJ1-5	TGCGCCAGCAGCCAAACCGGGACAGGGAATCAGCCCCAGCATTTT	CASSQTGTGNQPQHF
TRBD2	TRBV4-2	NA	TRBJ2-1	TGTGCCAGCAGCCACACCTTGCCGGGACTAGCGGGGGGTGTGGGAGGCAATGAGCAGTTCTTC	CASSHTLPGLAGGVGGNEQFF
TRBD1	TRBV11-2	NA	TRBJ1-5	TGTGCCAGCAGCGTAGACAGGGGCAATCAGCCCCAGCATTTT	CASSVDRGNQPQHF
TRBD1	TRBV30	NA	TRBJ2-7	TGTGCCTGGAGTGGGGGACAGGTCCTGTACTACGAGCAGTACTTC	CAWSGGQVLYYEQYF
TRBD1	TRBV28	few	TRBJ1-5	TGTGCCAGCACCGTAGGGGGCTGGGGTCAGCCCCAGCATTTT	CASTVGGWGQPQHF
TRBD1	TRBV6-6	few	TRBJ1-4	TGTGCCAGCATCCTAGACAGGGACGATGAAAAACTGTTTTTT	CASILDRDDEKLFF
NA	TRBV28	few	TRBJ1-5	TGTGCCAGCAGTACTATGGGGGGTGGTCAGCCCCAGCATTTT	CASSTMGGGQPQHF
TRBD1	TRBV7-9	NA	TRBJ2-4	TGTGCCAGCAGCTTACGGAAAGGGGGCGCGTACATTCAGTACTTC	CASSLRKGGAYIQYF
TRBD1	TRBV5-8	NA	TRBJ1-2	TGTGCCAGCAGTACCGGGACAGGGAAACGTGGCTACACCTTC	CASSTGTGKRGYTF
TRBD2	TRBV5-1	NA	TRBJ2-2	TGCGCCAGCAGCTTGGGGCTAGCGGGAGGTCTTAGGACCGGGGAGCTGTTTTTT	CASSLGLAGGLRTGELFF
NA	TRBV29-1	NA	TRBJ2-3	TGCAGCGTTGCCCCGGGGGAGGTAGGGGCGCAGTATTTT	CSVAPGEVGAQYF
TRBD1	TRBV14	few	TRBJ2-7	TGTGCCAGCAGCCGGGACAGGGGCGAGCAGTACTTC	CASSRDRGEQYF
NA	TRBV5-5	NA	TRBJ2-5	TGTGCCAGCAGCGGAATGACAGGAGCGAGAGAGACCCAGTACTTC	CASSGMTGARETQYF
TRBD1	TRBV6-1	NA	TRBJ2-7	TGTGCCAGCAGTCCTACCCGGGACAGCCGGTACGAGCAGTACTTC	CASSPTRDSRYEQYF
TRBD1	TRBV7-8	NA	TRBJ2-5	TGTGCCAGCAGCTTAGTGGTAACAGGGGGAGGAAAAGAGACCCAGTACTTC	CASSLVVTGGGKETQYF
NA	TRBV4-1	NA	TRBJ1-4	TGCGCCAGCAGCCAAGATTTGGTCGGTCGGTCCAGGAGGGGTGAAAAACTGTTTTTT	CASSQDLVGRSRRGEKLFF
TRBD1	TRBV14	NA	TRBJ1-2	TGTGCCAGCAGCCCCGGGACAGGAACCTATGGCTACACCTTC	CASSPGTGTYGYTF
NA	TRBV27	NA	TRBJ2-3	TGTGCCAGCGGAATTTCGACAGGGAGGACAGATACGCAGTATTTT	CASGISTGRTDTQYF
TRBD1	TRBV15	NA	TRBJ2-7	TGTGCCACCAGCAGGGAGGGGGGGACAGGGGACTACGAGCAGTACTTC	CATSREGGTGDYEQYF
NA	TRBV18	NA	TRBJ2-7	TGTGCCAGCTCACCCGTCAGGGGTAGCGAGCAGTACTTC	CASSPVRGSEQYF
TRBD1	TRBV7-9	NA	TRBJ2-7	TGTGCCAGCAGCAACCGGGACAGGGTGGTCGAGCAGTACTTC	CASSNRDRVVEQYF
TRBD2	TRBV5-1	NA	TRBJ2-3	TGCGCCAGCAGCCAAACTAGCGGGGGGGGAGCTAGCACAGATACGCAGTATTTT	CASSQTSGGGASTDTQYF
NA	TRBV9	NA	TRBJ1-2	TGTGCCAGCAGCCCCCTGAGACAGGTCCCCCTCTTTTATGGCTACACCTTC	CASSPLRQVPLFYGYTF
TRBD2	TRBV9	once	TRBJ2-1	TGTGCCAGCAGCGTAGAATCCGGGACTAGCGGGGGGAATGAGCAGTTCTTC	CASSVESGTSGGNEQFF
NA	TRBV19	NA	TRBJ1-2	TGTGCCAGTAGTATCCGGGACATTGATAACTACACCTTC	CASSIRDIDNYTF
NA	TRBV25-1	NA	TRBJ1-4	TGTGCCAGCAGTGATGCAAGGGGCAGGGATGAAAAACTGTTTTTT	CASSDARGRDEKLFF